This paragraph covers one T cell receptor beta chain sequence. The CDR3 loop spans 14 amino acids. Germline V lookup: CDR1 MNHEY, CDR2 SVGAGI. Trimming stripped 6 bases from V and 2 bases from J, with 13 bases between. Authors' processing steps: Cell counts per sample came from amplifying reference gene primers. Method: immunoSEQ multiplex PCR; TCRdb's copy keeps in-frame clones and lacks some. The D gene and trimming were derived from the DNA, and the V and J assignments and clone size from that table. Of about 220,000 clones listed, roughly 76% are singletons. This sample is part of a study of blood T cell repertoires in COVID-19. Across the whole study: T cells, B-cell-depleted T cells, or PBMCs provided the cDNA or gDNA that served as material.

The gene calls are TRBV6-5 and TRBJ1-1; possible D gene TRBD1, 6 bases. Sequenced input: peripheral blood. The source is a human donor in a cohort sampled during active COVID-19. CDR3 DNA sequence: TGTGCCAGCAGAACGGGACAACTAAACACTGAAGCTTTCTTT. Encoded protein: CASRTGQLNTEAFF.